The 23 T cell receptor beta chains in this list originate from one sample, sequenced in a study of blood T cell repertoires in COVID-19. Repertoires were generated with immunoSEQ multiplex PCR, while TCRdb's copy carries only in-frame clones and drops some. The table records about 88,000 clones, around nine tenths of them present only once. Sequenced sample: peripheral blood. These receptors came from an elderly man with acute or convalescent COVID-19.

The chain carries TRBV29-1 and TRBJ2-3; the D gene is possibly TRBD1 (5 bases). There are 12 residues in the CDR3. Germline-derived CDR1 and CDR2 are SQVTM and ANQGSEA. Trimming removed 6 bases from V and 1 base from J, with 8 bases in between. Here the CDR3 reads CSVMTGTDTQYF. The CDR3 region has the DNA TGCAGCGTAATGACAGGCACAGATACGCAGTATTTT.

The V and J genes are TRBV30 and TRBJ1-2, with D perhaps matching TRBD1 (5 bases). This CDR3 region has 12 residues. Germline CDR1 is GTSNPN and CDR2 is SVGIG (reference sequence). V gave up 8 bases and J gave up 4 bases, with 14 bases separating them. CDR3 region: CARGDGLYGYTF. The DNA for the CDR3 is TGTGCCCGGGGCGATGGGCTCTATGGCTACACCTTC. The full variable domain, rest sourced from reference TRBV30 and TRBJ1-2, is SQTIHQWPATLVQPVGSPLSLECTVEGTSNPNLYWYRQAAGRGLQLLFYSVGIGQISSEVPQNLSASRPQDRQFILSSKKLLLSDSGFYLCARGDGLYGYTFGSGTRLTVV.

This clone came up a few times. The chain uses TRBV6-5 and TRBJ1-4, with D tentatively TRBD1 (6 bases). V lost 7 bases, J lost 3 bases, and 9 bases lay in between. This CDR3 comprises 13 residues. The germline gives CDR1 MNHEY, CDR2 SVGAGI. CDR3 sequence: CASMRTANEKLFF. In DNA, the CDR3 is TGTGCCAGCATGAGGACAGCTAATGAAAAACTGTTTTTT.

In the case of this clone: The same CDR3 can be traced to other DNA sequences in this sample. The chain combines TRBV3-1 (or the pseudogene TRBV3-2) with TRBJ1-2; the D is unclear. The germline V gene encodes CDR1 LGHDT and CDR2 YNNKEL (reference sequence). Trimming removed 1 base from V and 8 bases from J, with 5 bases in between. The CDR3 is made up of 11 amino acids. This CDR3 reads CASSQGGGYTF. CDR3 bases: TGTGCCAGCAGCCAAGGAGGAGGCTACACCTTC.

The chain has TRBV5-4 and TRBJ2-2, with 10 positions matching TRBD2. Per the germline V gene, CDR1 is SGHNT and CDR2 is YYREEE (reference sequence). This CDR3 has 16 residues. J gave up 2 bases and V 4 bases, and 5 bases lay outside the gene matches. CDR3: CASSDPSGGNTGELFF. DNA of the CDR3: TGTGCCAGCAGCGACCCTAGCGGGGGAAACACCGGGGAGCTGTTTTTT.

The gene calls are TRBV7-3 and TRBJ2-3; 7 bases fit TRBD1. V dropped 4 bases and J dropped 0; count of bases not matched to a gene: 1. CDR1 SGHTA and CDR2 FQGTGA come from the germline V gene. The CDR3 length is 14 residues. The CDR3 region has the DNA TGTGCCAGCAGCTCGGGACAGAGCACAGATACGCAGTATTTT. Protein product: CASSSGQSTDTQYF.

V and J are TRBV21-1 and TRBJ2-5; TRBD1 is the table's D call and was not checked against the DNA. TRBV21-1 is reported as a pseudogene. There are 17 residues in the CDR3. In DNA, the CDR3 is TGTGCCAGCAGCGGTCCCAGGGTGGCGAGAGCACAAGAGACCCAGTACTTC. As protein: CASSGPRVARAQETQYF.

This CDR3 is CASSSLAGGGTDTQYF. Here the CDR3 DNA reads TGTGCCAGCAGCTCCCTAGCGGGGGGTGGCACAGATACGCAGTATTTT. The chain employs TRBV6-2 or TRBV6-3 and TRBJ2-3; 11 nucleotides line up with TRBD2. CDR1 is MNHEY, CDR2 SVGEGT, per germline. The CDR3 runs to 16 residues. Germline trimming cut 6 bases from V and 1 base from J; bases unmatched to any gene: 6.

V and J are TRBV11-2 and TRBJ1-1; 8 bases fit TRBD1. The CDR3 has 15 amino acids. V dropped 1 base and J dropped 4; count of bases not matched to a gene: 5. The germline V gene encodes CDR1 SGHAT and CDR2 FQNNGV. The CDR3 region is CASSLVRTGGTEAFF. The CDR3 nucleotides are TGTGCCAGCAGCTTAGTGAGAACAGGGGGCACTGAAGCTTTCTTT.

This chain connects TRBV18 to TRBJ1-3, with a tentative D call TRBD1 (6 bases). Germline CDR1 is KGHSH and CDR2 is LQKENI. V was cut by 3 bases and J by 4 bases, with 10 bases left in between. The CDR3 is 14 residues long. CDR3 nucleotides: TGTGCCAGCTCACCGCAGGGGAGCGGAAACACCATATATTTT. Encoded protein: CASSPQGSGNTIYF.

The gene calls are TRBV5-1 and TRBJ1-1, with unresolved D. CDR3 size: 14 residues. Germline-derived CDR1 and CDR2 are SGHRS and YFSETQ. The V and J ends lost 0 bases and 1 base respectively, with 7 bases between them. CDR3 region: CASSLDTSNTEAFF. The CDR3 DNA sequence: TGCGCCAGCAGCTTGGACACGTCGAACACTGAAGCTTTCTTT.

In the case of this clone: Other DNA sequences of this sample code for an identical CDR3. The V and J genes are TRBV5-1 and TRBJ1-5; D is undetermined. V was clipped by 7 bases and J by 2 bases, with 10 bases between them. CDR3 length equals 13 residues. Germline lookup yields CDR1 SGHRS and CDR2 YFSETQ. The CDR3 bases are TGCGCCAGCTCGGACGGGGGCAATCAGCCCCAGCATTTT. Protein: CASSDGGNQPQHF.

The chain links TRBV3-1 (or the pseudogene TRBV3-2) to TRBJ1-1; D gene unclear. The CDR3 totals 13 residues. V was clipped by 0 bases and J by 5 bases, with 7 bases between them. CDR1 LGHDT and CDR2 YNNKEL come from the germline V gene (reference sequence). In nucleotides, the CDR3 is TGTGCCAGCAGCCAAGAACGGGAAACTGAAGCTTTCTTT. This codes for CASSQERETEAFF.

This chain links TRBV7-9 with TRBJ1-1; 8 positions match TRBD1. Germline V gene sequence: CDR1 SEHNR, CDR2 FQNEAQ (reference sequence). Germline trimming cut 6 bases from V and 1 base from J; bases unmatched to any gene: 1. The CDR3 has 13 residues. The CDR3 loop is CASRQGGNTEAFF. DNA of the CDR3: TGTGCCAGCAGACAGGGGGGGAACACTGAAGCTTTCTTT.

The CDR3 nucleotides are TGTGCCAGTAAGGGCCCTATCAGGGAAGATGGCTACACCTTC. Translation: CASKGPIREDGYTF. V is TRBV19 and J is TRBJ1-2; D possibly corresponds to TRBD1 (5 bases). V lost 7 bases and J lost 6, with 18 bases in between. Germline CDR1 is LNHDA and CDR2 is SQIVND (reference sequence). The CDR3 has 14 amino acids.

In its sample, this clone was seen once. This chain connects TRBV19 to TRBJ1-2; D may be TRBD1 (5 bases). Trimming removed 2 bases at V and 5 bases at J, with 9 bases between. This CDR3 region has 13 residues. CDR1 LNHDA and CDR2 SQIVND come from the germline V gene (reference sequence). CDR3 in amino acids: CASSIQGEYGYTF. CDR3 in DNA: TGTGCCAGTAGTATACAGGGCGAATATGGCTACACCTTC. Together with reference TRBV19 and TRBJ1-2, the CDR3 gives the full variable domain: DGGITQSPKYLFRKEGQNVTLSCEQNLNHDAMYWYRQDPGQGLRLIYYSQIVNDFQKGDIAEGYSVSREKKESFPLTVTSAQKNPTAFYLCASSIQGEYGYTFGSGTRLTVV.

CDR3 residues: CASSLNEGLAGNEQFF. CDR3 nucleotide sequence: TGTGCCAGCAGCTTAAATGAGGGACTAGCGGGGAATGAGCAGTTCTTC. The chain recombines TRBV7-3 with TRBJ2-1, with 13 bases that match TRBD2. Trimming took 1 base from V and 7 from J; bases not matched to a gene: 4. CDR3 size: 16 residues. Germline assignment: CDR1 SGHTA and CDR2 FQGTGA.

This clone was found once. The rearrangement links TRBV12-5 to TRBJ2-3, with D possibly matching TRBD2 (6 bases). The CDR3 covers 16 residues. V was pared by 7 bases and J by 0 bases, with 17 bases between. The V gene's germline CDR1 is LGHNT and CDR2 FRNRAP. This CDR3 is CASVVGSGTSTDTQYF. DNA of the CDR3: TGTGCTAGTGTGGTGGGTAGCGGCACTAGCACAGATACGCAGTATTTT.

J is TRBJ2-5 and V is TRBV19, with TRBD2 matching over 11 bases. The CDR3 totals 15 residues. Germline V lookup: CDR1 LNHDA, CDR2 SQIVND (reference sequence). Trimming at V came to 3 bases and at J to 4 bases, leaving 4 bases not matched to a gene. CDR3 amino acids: CASSMLAGGRETQYF. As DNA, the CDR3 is TGTGCCAGTAGTATGCTAGCGGGAGGCCGAGAGACCCAGTACTTC.

The CDR3 region is CASSPVREGGYTF. Here the CDR3 DNA reads TGTGCCAGCTCACCAGTCAGGGAGGGTGGCTACACCTTC. The rearrangement links TRBV18 to TRBJ1-2, with D perhaps TRBD1 (5 bases). The V and J ends lost 2 bases and 7 bases respectively, with 11 bases between them. This CDR3 is 13 amino acids long. CDR1 and CDR2 from the germline V gene are KGHSH and LQKENI.

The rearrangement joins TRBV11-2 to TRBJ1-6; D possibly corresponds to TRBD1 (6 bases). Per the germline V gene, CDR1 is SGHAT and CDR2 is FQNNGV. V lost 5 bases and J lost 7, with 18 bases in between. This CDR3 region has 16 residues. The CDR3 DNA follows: TGTGCCAGCAGCGTCACCGTGGGGGCTGAGAATTCACCCCTCCACTTT. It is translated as CASSVTVGAENSPLHF.

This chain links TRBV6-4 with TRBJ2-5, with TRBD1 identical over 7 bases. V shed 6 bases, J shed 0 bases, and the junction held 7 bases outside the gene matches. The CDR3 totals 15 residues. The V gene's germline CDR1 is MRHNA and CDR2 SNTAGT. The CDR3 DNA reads TGTGCCAGCAGAATGGACAGGCATCACCAAGAGACCCAGTACTTC. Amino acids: CASRMDRHHQETQYF.

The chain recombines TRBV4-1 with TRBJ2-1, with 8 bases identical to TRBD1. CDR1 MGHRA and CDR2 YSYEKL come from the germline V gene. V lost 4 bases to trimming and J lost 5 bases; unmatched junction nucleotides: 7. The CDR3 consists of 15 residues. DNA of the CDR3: TGCGCCAGCAGCCTTGACAGGGGTACGAACAATGAGCAGTTCTTC. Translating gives CASSLDRGTNNEQFF.